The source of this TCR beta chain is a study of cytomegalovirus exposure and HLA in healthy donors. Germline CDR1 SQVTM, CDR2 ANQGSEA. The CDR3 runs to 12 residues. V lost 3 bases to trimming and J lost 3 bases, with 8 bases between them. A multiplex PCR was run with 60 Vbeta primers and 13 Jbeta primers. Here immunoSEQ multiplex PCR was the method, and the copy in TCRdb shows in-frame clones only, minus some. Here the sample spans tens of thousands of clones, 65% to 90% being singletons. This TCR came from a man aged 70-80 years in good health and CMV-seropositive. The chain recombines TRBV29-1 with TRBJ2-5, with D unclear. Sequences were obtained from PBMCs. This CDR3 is CSVDEFEETQYF. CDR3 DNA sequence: TGCAGCGTTGATGAGTTTGAAGAGACCCAGTACTTC.